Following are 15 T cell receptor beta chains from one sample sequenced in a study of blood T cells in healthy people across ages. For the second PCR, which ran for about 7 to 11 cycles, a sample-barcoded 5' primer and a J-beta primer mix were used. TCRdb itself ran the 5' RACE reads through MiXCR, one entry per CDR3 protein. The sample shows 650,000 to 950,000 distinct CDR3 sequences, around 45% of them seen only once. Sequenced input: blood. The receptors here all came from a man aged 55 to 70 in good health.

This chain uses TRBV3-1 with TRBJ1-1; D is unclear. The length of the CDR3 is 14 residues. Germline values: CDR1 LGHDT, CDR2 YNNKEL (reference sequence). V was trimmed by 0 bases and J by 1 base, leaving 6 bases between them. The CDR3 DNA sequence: TGTGCCAGCAGCCAAGAGGTGGCGAACACTGAAGCTTTCTTT. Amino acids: CASSQEVANTEAFF. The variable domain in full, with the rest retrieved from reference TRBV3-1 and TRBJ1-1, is DTAVSQTPKYLVTQMGNDKSIKCEQNLGHDTMYWYKQDSKKFLKIMFSYNNKELIINETVPNRFSPKSPDKAHLNLHINSLELGDSAVYFCASSQEVANTEAFFGQGTRLTVV.

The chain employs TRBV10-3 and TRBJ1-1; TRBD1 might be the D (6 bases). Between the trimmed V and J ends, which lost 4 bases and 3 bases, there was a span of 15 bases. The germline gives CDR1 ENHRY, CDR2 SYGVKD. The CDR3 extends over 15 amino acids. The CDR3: CAISGRTDPHTEAFF. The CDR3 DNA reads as TGTGCCATCAGTGGCCGGACAGACCCTCACACTGAAGCTTTCTTT.

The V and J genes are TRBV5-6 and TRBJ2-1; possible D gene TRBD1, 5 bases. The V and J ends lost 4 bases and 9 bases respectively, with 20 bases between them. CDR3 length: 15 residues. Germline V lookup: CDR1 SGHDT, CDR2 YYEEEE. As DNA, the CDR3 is TGTGCCAGCAGCCCGCGGACGGGTTTAAGGGGTGAGCAGTTCTTC. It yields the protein CASSPRTGLRGEQFF.

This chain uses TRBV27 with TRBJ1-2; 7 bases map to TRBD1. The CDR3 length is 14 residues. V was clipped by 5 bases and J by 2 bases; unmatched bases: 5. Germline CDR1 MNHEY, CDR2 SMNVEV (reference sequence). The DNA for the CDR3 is TGTGCCAGCAGTCCATACAGGGGCAACTATGGCTACACCTTC. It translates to CASSPYRGNYGYTF.

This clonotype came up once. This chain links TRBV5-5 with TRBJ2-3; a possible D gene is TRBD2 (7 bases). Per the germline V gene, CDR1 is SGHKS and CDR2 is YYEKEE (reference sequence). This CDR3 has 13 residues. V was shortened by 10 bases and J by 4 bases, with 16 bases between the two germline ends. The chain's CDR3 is CARKGGGPDTQYF. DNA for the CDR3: TGTGCCCGAAAGGGGGGGGGCCCAGATACGCAGTATTTT.

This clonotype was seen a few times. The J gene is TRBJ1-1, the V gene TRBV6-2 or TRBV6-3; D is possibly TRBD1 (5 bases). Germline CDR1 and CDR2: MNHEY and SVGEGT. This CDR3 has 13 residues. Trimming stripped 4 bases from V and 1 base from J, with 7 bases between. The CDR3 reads CASSSQENTEAFF. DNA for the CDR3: TGTGCCAGCAGTTCACAGGAGAACACTGAAGCTTTCTTT.

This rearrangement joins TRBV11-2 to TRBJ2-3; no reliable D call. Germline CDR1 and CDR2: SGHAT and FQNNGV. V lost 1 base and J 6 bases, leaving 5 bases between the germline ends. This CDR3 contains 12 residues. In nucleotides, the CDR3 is TGTGCCAGCAGCTTAGGGTACGATACGCAGTATTTT. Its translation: CASSLGYDTQYF.

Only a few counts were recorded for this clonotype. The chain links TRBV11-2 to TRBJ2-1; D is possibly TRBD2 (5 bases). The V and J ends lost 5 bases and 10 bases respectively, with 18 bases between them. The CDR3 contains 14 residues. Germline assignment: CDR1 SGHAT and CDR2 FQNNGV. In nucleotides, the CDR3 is TGTGCCAGCAGCCCTCGGTACGGGGAATACGAGCAGTTCTTC. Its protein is CASSPRYGEYEQFF.

CDR3: CASSDFFNTEAFF. As DNA, the CDR3 is TGTGCCAGCAGTGACTTCTTCAACACTGAAGCTTTCTTT. The V gene is TRBV2, the J gene TRBJ1-1; no reliable D call. Germline CDR1 and CDR2: SNHLY and FYNNEI. CDR3 length equals 13 residues. V was cut by 3 bases and J by 2 bases, with 7 bases left in between.

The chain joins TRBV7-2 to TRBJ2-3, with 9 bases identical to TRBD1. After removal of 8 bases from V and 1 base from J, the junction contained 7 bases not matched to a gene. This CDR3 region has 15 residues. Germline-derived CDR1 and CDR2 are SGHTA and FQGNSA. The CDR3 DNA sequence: TGTGCCAGCCTTCTGGACAGGGGCCGCACAGATACGCAGTATTTT. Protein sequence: CASLLDRGRTDTQYF.

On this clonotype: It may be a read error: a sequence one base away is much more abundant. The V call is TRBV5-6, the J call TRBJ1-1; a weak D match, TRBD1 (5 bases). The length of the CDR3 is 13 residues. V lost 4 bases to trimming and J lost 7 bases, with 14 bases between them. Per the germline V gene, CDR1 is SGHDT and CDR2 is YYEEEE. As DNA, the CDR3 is TGTGCCAGCAGCAGACGGGGGAGAGGTGAAGCTTTCTTT. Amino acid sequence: CASSRRGRGEAFF. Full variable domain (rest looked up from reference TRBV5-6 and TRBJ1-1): DAGVTQSPTHLIKTRGQQVTLRCSPKSGHDTVSWYQQALGQGPQFIFQYYEEEERQRGNFPDRFSGHQFPNYSSELNVNALLLGDSALYLCASSRRGRGEAFFGQGTRLTVV.

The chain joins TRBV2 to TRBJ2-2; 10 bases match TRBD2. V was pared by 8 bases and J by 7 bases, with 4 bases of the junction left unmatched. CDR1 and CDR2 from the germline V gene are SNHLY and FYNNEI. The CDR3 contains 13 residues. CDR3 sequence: CASGGTSVGELFF. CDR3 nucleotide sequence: TGTGCCAGCGGTGGGACTAGCGTCGGGGAGCTGTTTTTT.

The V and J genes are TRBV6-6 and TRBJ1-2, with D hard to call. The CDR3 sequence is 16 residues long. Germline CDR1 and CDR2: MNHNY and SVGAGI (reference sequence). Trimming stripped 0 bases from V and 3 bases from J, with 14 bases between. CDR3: CASSYSIVDGDYGYTF. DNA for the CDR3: TGTGCCAGCAGTTACTCGATAGTAGACGGGGACTATGGCTACACCTTC.

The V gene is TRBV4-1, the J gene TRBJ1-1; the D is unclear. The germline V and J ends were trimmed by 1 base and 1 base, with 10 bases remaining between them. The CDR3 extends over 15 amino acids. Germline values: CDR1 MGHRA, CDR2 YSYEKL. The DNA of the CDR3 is TGCGCCAGCAGCCAAGTCTGGGGAGGGAACACTGAAGCTTTCTTT. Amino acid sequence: CASSQVWGGNTEAFF.

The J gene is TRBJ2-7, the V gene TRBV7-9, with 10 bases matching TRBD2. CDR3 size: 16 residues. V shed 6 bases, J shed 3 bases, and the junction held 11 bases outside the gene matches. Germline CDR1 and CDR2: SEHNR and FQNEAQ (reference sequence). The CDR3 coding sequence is TGTGCCAGCAGAAGTCCCTCTAGCGGGGGAGACTACGAGCAGTACTTC. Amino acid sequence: CASRSPSSGGDYEQYF.